This paragraph covers one T cell receptor beta chain sequence. Being one base from a much bigger clone, this may be a read error. A single record per CDR3 protein comes from TCRdb applying MiXCR to the 5' RACE reads. The sample carries 340,000 or so distinct CDR3 sequences, around 13% recorded once. These data are taken from a study of T cells after yellow fever vaccination. The CDR3 is made up of 16 amino acids. Germline V CDR1 and CDR2: SGHRS, YFSETQ. The sequence was obtained from a man aged 18-30 years who received the YFV17D yellow fever vaccine. The rearrangement joins TRBV5-1 to TRBJ2-1, with TRBD1 matching 7 bases. The sample was CD4+ T cells sorted from PBMCs, taken 15 days after the yellow fever booster vaccination. Here the CDR3 DNA reads TGCGCCAGCAGCTTGGCTCAGGGGGTACGCTACTATGAGCAGTTCTTC. This gives the protein CASSLAQGVRYYEQFF.